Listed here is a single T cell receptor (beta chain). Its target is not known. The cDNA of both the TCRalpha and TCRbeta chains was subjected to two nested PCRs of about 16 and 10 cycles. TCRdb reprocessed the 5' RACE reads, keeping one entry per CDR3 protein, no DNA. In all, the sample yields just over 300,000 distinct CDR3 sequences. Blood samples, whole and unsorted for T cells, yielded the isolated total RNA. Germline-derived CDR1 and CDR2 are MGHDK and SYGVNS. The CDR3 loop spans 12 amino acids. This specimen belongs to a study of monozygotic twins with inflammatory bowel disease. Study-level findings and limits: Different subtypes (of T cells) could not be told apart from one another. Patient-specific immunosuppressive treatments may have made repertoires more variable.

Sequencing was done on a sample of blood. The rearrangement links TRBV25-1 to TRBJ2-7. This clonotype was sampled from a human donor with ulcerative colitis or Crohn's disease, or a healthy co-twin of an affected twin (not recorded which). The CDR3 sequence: CASTGLTYEQYF.